This T cell receptor beta chain was recovered during a study of blood T cell repertoires in COVID-19. Overall study context: In each case, the material was cDNA or gDNA derived from T cells, B-cell-depleted T cells, or PBMCs.

In the original analysis: Estimation of nucleated cell counts relied on the amplification of reference gene primers. The assay was immunoSEQ multiplex PCR, and TCRdb's table has in-frame clones only and misses some. V, J and clone size reflect that table, while D and trimming were determined from the DNA. The table records about 230,000 clones, 80% to 90% of them present only once. It was during active infection that Seattle patients were enrolled and then longitudinally followed. CDR3 size: 16 residues. Germline V gives CDR1 SGDLS, CDR2 YYNGEE. Losses at the gene ends were 4 bases for V and 4 bases for J; bases not matched to a gene: 13.

V is TRBV9 and J is TRBJ1-2, with 7 bases lining up with TRBD1. Specimen: peripheral blood. The TCR sequence derives from a man aged 45-60 years with COVID-19, enrolled during active disease. The CDR3 DNA follows: TGTGCCAGCAGCACTAGCGGACAGACAGGGAGCTATGGCTACACCTTC. Encoded protein: CASSTSGQTGSYGYTF. Based on the CDR3 plus reference TRBV9 and TRBJ1-2, the full variable domain is DSGVTQTPKHLITATGQRVTLRCSPRSGDLSVYWYQQSLDQGLQFLIQYYNGEERAKGNILERFSAQQFPDLHSELNLSSLELGDSALYFCASSTSGQTGSYGYTFGSGTRLTVV.